This T cell receptor beta chain was sequenced in a study of blood T cell repertoires in COVID-19. The wider study: Samples of COVID-19 (acute and convalescent) were obtained from the United States, Italy and Spain.

V lost 6 bases, J lost 5 bases, and 12 bases lay in between. The germline V gene has CDR1 KGHDR and CDR2 SFDVKD. The CDR3 spans 13 residues. Per the study methods: It was from reference gene primer amplification that nucleated cell counts were estimated. TCRdb's copy holds only in-frame clones and misses some; the assay was immunoSEQ multiplex PCR. The D gene and trimming were derived from the DNA, and the V and J assignments and clone size from that table. This sample has 200,000 to 300,000 clones, with more than 75% found just once. The V gene is TRBV24-1, the J gene TRBJ1-1, with D perhaps matching TRBD1 (5 bases). This clonotype originated in a woman aged 45-59 years with acute or convalescent COVID-19. Specimen: peripheral blood. CDR3 DNA sequence: TGTGCCACCAGTCCGCAGGGAGGAACTGAAGCTTTCTTT. It encodes CATSPQGGTEAFF.